Listed below are T cell receptor beta chains from one sample, sequenced in a study of OX40 agonist ivuxolimab in advanced cancers. Assay used: immunoSEQ multiplex PCR; TCRdb lists only in-frame clones, some missing. The sample lists 45,000 to 65,000 clones; approximately 90% were seen once. This sample comprised CD4+ or CD8+ T cells sorted from blood, obtained in a trial of the OX40 agonist ivuxolimab. The source of these receptors is an adult with an advanced solid tumor such as melanoma, head and neck, liver or kidney cancer. Both conserved end residues are part of each CDR3. The order of the fields is V gene, J gene, D gene, clone size, CDR3 DNA, CDR3 protein. The D gene is left open where the match is weak. Rows give clone size only sometimes, using once, few, many, or a class for an expanded clone.

>TRBV13|TRBJ2-5|TRBD1|-
TGTGCCAGCAGCTTAGGCACAGGGGAAGAGACCCAGTACTTC
CASSLGTGEETQYF
>TRBV11-2|TRBJ2-7|TRBD1|-
TGTGCCAGCAGCTCCACAGGGGGGTTCTCCTACGAGCAGTACTTC
CASSSTGGFSYEQYF
>TRBV6-6|TRBJ2-2|-|-
TGTGCTTCCAAAGCCGGGGAGCTGTTTTTT
CASKAGELFF
>TRBV5-4|TRBJ2-7|TRBD1|-
TGTGCCAGCAGCCCCACAGGGGGCTTCTCCTACGAGCAGTACTTC
CASSPTGGFSYEQYF
>TRBV9|TRBJ2-3|TRBD2|once
TGTGCCAGCAGCGCCGGGACTAGCAGCCGGGGTACGCAGTATTTT
CASSAGTSSRGTQYF
>TRBV13|TRBJ2-3|TRBD1|-
TGTGCCAGCAGCTTAGGAAAGGACAGGGGGCTTGGCACAGATACGCAGTATTTT
CASSLGKDRGLGTDTQYF
>TRBV4-2|TRBJ1-3|-|-
TGTGCCAGCAGCCCAGGACAAGGGCGAAACACCATATATTTT
CASSPGQGRNTIYF
>TRBV19|TRBJ2-4|TRBD1|-
TGTGCCAGTAGTATGGGGGACAGGAGTCGAGCCAAAAACATTCAGTACTTC
CASSMGDRSRAKNIQYF
>TRBV15|TRBJ1-3|TRBD1|-
TGTGCCACCAGCAGGGACAGGGGAGACGGAAACACCATATATTTT
CATSRDRGDGNTIYF
>TRBV5-4|TRBJ2-3|-|few
TGTGCCAGCACCTCCAATGTGGAGACAGATACGCAGTATTTT
CASTSNVETDTQYF
>TRBV19|TRBJ1-5|-|-
TGTGCCAGTAGTATAATGGGGGGGGGAGATCAGCCCCAGCATTTT
CASSIMGGGDQPQHF
>TRBV20-1|TRBJ1-2|-|-
TGCAGTGCTACAAACTATGGCTACACCTTC
CSATNYGYTF
>TRBV7-8|TRBJ1-3|-|once
TGTGCCAGCAGCTTATTAACTGACTCTGGAAACACCATATATTTT
CASSLLTDSGNTIYF
>TRBV5-4|TRBJ2-7|TRBD2|-
TGTGCCAGCCAGCCGGGACTAGCGGGAGATCAGTCCTACGAGCAGTACTTC
CASQPGLAGDQSYEQYF
>TRBV7-3|TRBJ2-1|TRBD1|-
TGTGCCAGCAGCCTACAGGGGATCTTGGGCTACAATGAGCAGTTCTTC
CASSLQGILGYNEQFF
>TRBV12-5|TRBJ1-6|-|-
TGTGCTAGTGGTTTTCTGGTTTCCGATAATTCACCCCTCCACTTT
CASGFLVSDNSPLHF
>TRBV6-5|TRBJ2-7|-|-
TGTGCCAGCAGTTTCCTAGATGATGCCTCCTACGAGCAGTACTTC
CASSFLDDASYEQYF
>TRBV5-6|TRBJ1-5|-|-
TGTGCCAGCAGCTTAGGTCACAATCAGCCCCAGCATTTT
CASSLGHNQPQHF
>TRBV19|TRBJ1-5|-|-
TGTGCCAGTAGTATCGTAGCTAGCAATCAGCCCCAGCATTTT
CASSIVASNQPQHF
>TRBV13|TRBJ1-2|-|-
TGTGCCAGCAGCTCCGCCCGGTATGGCTACACCTTC
CASSSARYGYTF
>TRBV7-9|TRBJ2-7|-|-
TGTGCCAGCAGCGGATCCTACGAGCAGTACTTC
CASSGSYEQYF
>TRBV7-6|TRBJ1-1|TRBD1|-
TGTGCCAGCAGCTTAGGACAGGGGAGTACTGAAGCTTTCTTT
CASSLGQGSTEAFF
>TRBV7-2|TRBJ1-1|-|-
TGCGCCAGCAGTCTTCTAGGAGGAGACACTGAAGCTTTCTTT
CASSLLGGDTEAFF
>TRBV25-1|TRBJ1-2|-|-
TGTGCCAGCAGTGAATGGGAGGGTGCCAACTATGGCTACACCTTC
CASSEWEGANYGYTF
>TRBV7-9|TRBJ1-1|TRBD1|-
TGTGCCAGCAGCTTAGAGCAGGGGGCTAGGGGCACTGAAGCTTTCTTT
CASSLEQGARGTEAFF
>TRBV7-9|TRBJ1-2|TRBD1|-
TGTGCCAGCAGCTTAGCGCTAGGGACAGTCTATGGCTACACCTTC
CASSLALGTVYGYTF
>TRBV29-1|TRBJ2-7|-|-
TGCAGCGTTGAAGATATGACAGGATACGAGCAGTACTTC
CSVEDMTGYEQYF
>TRBV6-5|TRBJ1-1|-|-
TGTGCCAGCAGTTACTCGATTGCGGCGAACACTGAAGCTTTCTTT
CASSYSIAANTEAFF
>TRBV5-6|TRBJ1-6|TRBD1|-
TGTGCCAGCAGCTCGACAGGGACCAATTCACCCCTCCACTTT
CASSSTGTNSPLHF
>TRBV4-1|TRBJ2-7|-|-
TGCGCCAGCAGCCGCGGGCCCGGACAGACCTACGAGCAGTACTTC
CASSRGPGQTYEQYF
>TRBV18|TRBJ1-5|-|-
TGTGCCAGCTCACCACGTGGCAGGGGTCATCAGCCCCAGCATTTT
CASSPRGRGHQPQHF
>TRBV7-3|TRBJ2-2|TRBD2|-
TGTGCCAGCAGCCTAACTAGCGGGAGGGCCCCCGGGGAGCTGTTTTTT
CASSLTSGRAPGELFF
>TRBV6-1|TRBJ1-5|-|-
TGTGCCAGCAGCGAGCGGGGATTCAACAATCAGCCCCAGCATTTT
CASSERGFNNQPQHF
>TRBV4-3|TRBJ2-5|TRBD2|once
TGCGCCAGCAGCCAGGGGACTAGCGGGAGACCCCAAGAGACCCAGTACTTC
CASSQGTSGRPQETQYF
>TRBV19|TRBJ2-7|TRBD1|-
TGTGCCAGTAGTAAGCCGGGACAGGGATTTCGGGAGCAGTACTTC
CASSKPGQGFREQYF
>TRBV6-5|TRBJ2-6|-|-
TGTGCCAGCAGTTACTCAGGATCTGGGGCCAACGTCCTGACTTTC
CASSYSGSGANVLTF
>TRBV29-1|TRBJ1-2|-|-
TGCAGCGTTGAGTGGCAGGGCTCTAACTATGGCTACACCTTC
CSVEWQGSNYGYTF
>TRBV2|TRBJ2-7|-|-
TGTGCCAGCTTCCTCAAACAGGGCTACGAGCAGTACTTC
CASFLKQGYEQYF
>TRBV5-4|TRBJ2-7|TRBD1|-
TGTGCCAGCAGCTTCGGGACAGGGGTATCTATTGGTACCTACGAGCAGTACTTC
CASSFGTGVSIGTYEQYF
>TRBV7-2|TRBJ2-3|-|-
TGTGCCAGCAGCGCTTGGACTGGACCTGTAATGTATACGCAGTATTTT
CASSAWTGPVMYTQYF
>TRBV11-1|TRBJ2-7|-|-
TGTGCCAGCAGCTTAGTAACGACAACCTACGAGCAGTACTTC
CASSLVTTTYEQYF
>TRBV9|TRBJ2-1|TRBD1|-
TGTGCCAGCAGCGCAGCCCTCAGGGGGCGAATTGGTGAGCAGTTCTTC
CASSAALRGRIGEQFF
>TRBV2|TRBJ2-7|-|-
TGTGCCAGCAGTACTGACAGCGAATACGAGCAGTACTTC
CASSTDSEYEQYF
>TRBV18|TRBJ2-5|-|-
TGTGCCAGCTCACCACCGAGGGACGGAAGGGAGACCCAGTACTTC
CASSPPRDGRETQYF
>TRBV28|TRBJ1-2|-|-
TGTGCCAGCAGTTTGCCATACCGGATGGGCGGCTACACCTTC
CASSLPYRMGGYTF
>TRBV7-2|TRBJ1-2|-|-
TGTGCCAGCAGCTTGGTGGACAATGGGCTGGTTAACTATGGCTACACCTTC
CASSLVDNGLVNYGYTF
>TRBV11-2|TRBJ2-1|-|once
TGTGCCAGCAGCCCTAGCGCCTCTCCTGAGCAGTTCTTC
CASSPSASPEQFF
>TRBV27|TRBJ1-3|-|-
TGTGCCAGCAGTTTGAGCCCCCCGGGAACTTTCTCTGGAAACACCATATATTTT
CASSLSPPGTFSGNTIYF
>TRBV7-9|TRBJ2-5|-|-
TGTGCCAGCAGCTTTGGGGGGCAAGAGACCCAGTACTTC
CASSFGGQETQYF
>TRBV4-3|TRBJ1-2|-|-
TGCGCCAGCAGCCAAGTGCAGGGGCCGACCTATGGCTACACCTTC
CASSQVQGPTYGYTF
>TRBV27|TRBJ2-3|-|-
TGTGCCAGCAGTCCTACCCCTTGGGGCGGGAGCACAGATACGCAGTATTTT
CASSPTPWGGSTDTQYF
>TRBV27|TRBJ2-7|TRBD1|-
TGTGCCAGCAGGCCCGGGACAGGGACTTACGAGCAGTACTTC
CASRPGTGTYEQYF
>TRBV19|TRBJ2-3|TRBD2|-
TGTGCCAGTAGTATAGAAGCGGGGTATGCAGATACGCAGTATTTT
CASSIEAGYADTQYF
>TRBV28|TRBJ1-2|-|-
TGTGCCAGCAGTTTGGCGGGGAACTATGGCTACACCTTC
CASSLAGNYGYTF
>TRBV7-8|TRBJ2-1|TRBD2|-
TGTGCCAGCAGCCCGGGGACTAGCGGGAGAGTTTGGTACAATGAGCAGTTCTTC
CASSPGTSGRVWYNEQFF
>TRBV4-3|TRBJ1-1|-|-
TGCGCCAGCAGCCATCTATACACAGGGACAACTGAAGCTTTCTTT
CASSHLYTGTTEAFF
>TRBV28|TRBJ2-7|-|-
TGTGCCAGCGGGTTACATTCCTCCTACGAGCAGTACTTC
CASGLHSSYEQYF
>TRBV9|TRBJ2-3|TRBD1|-
TGTGCCAGCAGCGACAGGGGTCTAACAGATACGCAGTATTTT
CASSDRGLTDTQYF
>TRBV7-8|TRBJ1-1|-|-
TGTGCCAGCAGCTTAGGTGGGGGAACTGAAGCTTTCTTT
CASSLGGGTEAFF
>TRBV7-9|TRBJ1-4|TRBD1|-
TGTGCCAGCAGCTCTTTCCTGACAGGGAATGATGAAAAACTGTTTTTT
CASSSFLTGNDEKLFF